What follows is one TCR beta chain and its context. A sample-barcoded 5' primer and a J-beta primer mix were used in a second PCR of roughly 6 to 11 cycles. TCRdb reanalysed the 5' RACE reads using MiXCR and keeps one entry per CDR3 protein. The table includes about 670,000 distinct CDR3 sequences, around 52% detected once. Looked up from germline, CDR1 is SGHAT and CDR2 is FQDESV (reference sequence). The CDR3 has 17 residues. The V end lost 1 base, the J end lost 0 bases, and 15 bases lay between the germline ends. The data belong to a study of blood T cells in healthy people across ages. They isolated at least 6 million PBMCs from each sample.

V gene TRBV11-1 combines with J gene TRBJ2-5; D may match TRBD1 or TRBD2 (5 bases each). The sequenced material came from blood. The origin of this receptor is a woman older than 75 in good health. CDR3 coding DNA: TGTGCCAGCAGCTTAGAGTGGGGGTATGGCGACCAAGAGACCCAGTACTTC. Its protein is CASSLEWGYGDQETQYF.